This TCR beta chain derives from a study of blood T cell repertoires in COVID-19 (dated by TCRdb to the early 2020s). Regarding the complete study: Samples from collaborators originated in the United States, Italy and Spain and spanned both the acute and convalescent phases of COVID-19. Sample metadata almost always included a de-identified subject ID, COVID-19 status, age in years and sex. Samples were obtained from the ongoing ImmuneRACE study (first 160 participants) and from 1,000 to 1,500 subjects provided by 6 global collaborators. The repertoires were made available in a free public database intended to serve as a resource for research on the immune response to SARS-CoV-2. The prospective study material was composed of cDNA or gDNA derived from T cells, B-cell-depleted T cells, or PBMCs. Where available, HLA class I and class II types were taken from metadata supplied by the sample provider and were not determined by assay-based typing. Deeply sampled blood TCRbeta repertoires from subjects exposed to, actively infected with, or recovered from COVID-19 were included in the dataset.

V is reduced by 4 bases and J by 3 bases, leaving a spacing of 23 bases between them. The CDR3 numbers 18 residues from cysteine through phenylalanine. Only the CDR3 region is kept as DNA, spanning 54 bases read in frame from base 1. Looking up the germline V gene yields CDR1 SNHLY and CDR2 FYNNEI. Collaborating institutions collected whole blood in K2EDTA tubes following their own protocols. Collaborator samples were shipped for TCRbeta analysis as frozen whole blood, isolated PBMCs, or DNA extracted from either sample type. What the work shows at the level of the full study, not this receptor alone: Clinical and demographic metadata were provided uncurated, with the amount varying by source and participant.

A note on this clone: There is no known antigen for this receptor. The input lacks base qualities; no much larger clone sits a single base away.

TCRbeta CDR3 regions were amplified from genomic DNA using the immunoSEQ Assay, a bias-controlled multiplex PCR. Per the source publication's procedure: The number of nucleated cells in each sample was estimated by amplification of reference gene primers within the assay. Sequence reads were collapsed and filtered to measure the absolute abundance of every unique TCRbeta CDR3 rearrangement. For each sample, productive Simpson clonality was calculated as the square root of Simpson's diversity index over productive rearrangements. Imported from immuneACCESS, the table was reduced by TCRdb to in-frame sequences with V and J called. These copies leave out some clones; in studies compared against another copy, an unresolved V gene accounts for under half, and the cause of the remainder is not known. V, J and clone size are those of that table, while D and trimming were read from the DNA. In this sample the table shows about 94,000 clones, approximately 89% of which occur a single time. The ten largest clones add up to approximately 7.4% of the sample.

The TCR comes from a human donor with acute or convalescent COVID-19. The donor label of this sample is uncertain. The sequence links TRBV2 to TRBJ2-3; the D gene is perhaps TRBD2, from 6 matching bases. The source material was peripheral blood. The CDR3 here reads CASSVNMEGWGKTDTQYF. The DNA sequence is as follows: TGTGCCAGCAGTGTGAATATGGAGGGTTGGGGCAAGACAGATACGCAGTATTTT.